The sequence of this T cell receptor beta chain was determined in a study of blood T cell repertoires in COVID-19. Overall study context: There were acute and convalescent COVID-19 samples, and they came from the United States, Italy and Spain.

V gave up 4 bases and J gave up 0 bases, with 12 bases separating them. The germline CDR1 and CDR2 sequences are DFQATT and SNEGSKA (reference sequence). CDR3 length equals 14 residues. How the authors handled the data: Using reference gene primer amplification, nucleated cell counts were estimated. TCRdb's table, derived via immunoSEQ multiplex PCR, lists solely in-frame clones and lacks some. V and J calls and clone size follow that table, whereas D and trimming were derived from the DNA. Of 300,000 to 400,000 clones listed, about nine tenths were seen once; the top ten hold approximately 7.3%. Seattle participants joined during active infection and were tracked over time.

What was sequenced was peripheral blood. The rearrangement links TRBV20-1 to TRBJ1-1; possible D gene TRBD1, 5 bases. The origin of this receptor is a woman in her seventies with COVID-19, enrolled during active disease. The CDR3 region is CSANDGGMNTEAFF. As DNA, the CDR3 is TGCAGTGCTAATGACGGGGGAATGAACACTGAAGCTTTCTTT.